The source of this T cell receptor beta chain is a study of CD8 T cells in ankylosing spondylitis. Trimming left V 5 bases short and J 3 bases short, with 7 bases between. The CDR3 is 13 residues long. Study-wide points: What appeared characteristic of ankylosing spondylitis blood was a TCR beta motif of eight highly homologous variants. Significant enrichment of disease-linked clones was reportedly seen in matched ankylosing spondylitis synovial fluid.

This clonotype came up many times. Its antigen is unknown. Researchers built TCR beta libraries using quantitative 5'-RACE with molecular barcodes. A single record per CDR3 protein comes from TCRdb applying MiXCR to the 5' RACE reads. This sample has under 300,000 distinct CDR3 sequences; approximately 11% occur once, and the top ten carry about 6.8%. This TCR derives from a male donor with ankylosing spondylitis or in good health (not recorded which). The chain has TRBV12-3 or TRBV12-4 and TRBJ2-2, with D uncertain. Specimen: blood, either unsorted or a sorted T cell fraction (not recorded which). CDR3 region: CASSRLDTGELFF. CDR3 nucleotide sequence: TGTGCCAGCAGTCGGCTGGACACCGGGGAGCTGTTTTTT.